This record concerns one TCR beta chain sequence. The data derive from a study of blood T cell repertoires in COVID-19. Across the study: Whether acute or convalescent, the COVID-19 samples came from the United States, Italy and Spain. Nucleic acid was either cDNA or gDNA, and it came from T cells, B-cell-depleted T cells, or PBMCs.

The CDR3 totals 15 residues. The junction had 4 bases not matched to a gene; V was cut back by 5 bases and J by 0 bases. Germline CDR1 and CDR2: KGHSH and LQKENI. Original methodology: It was from reference gene primer amplification that nucleated cell counts were estimated. The table came from immunoSEQ multiplex PCR; TCRdb's copy has only in-frame clones and leaves some out. Clone size and the V and J calls come from that table; the DNA yielded D and trimming. The sample comprises a few hundred thousand clones, 85% of which are singletons, and roughly 3.6% rests with the top ten. Source material: peripheral blood. V gene TRBV18 combines with J gene TRBJ1-1, with 9 bases lining up with TRBD1. This TCR was sampled from a woman aged 18-29 years with acute or convalescent COVID-19. The CDR3 here is CASSTGQGLNTEAFF. In DNA form, the CDR3 reads TGTGCCAGCTCAACGGGACAGGGATTGAACACTGAAGCTTTCTTT.